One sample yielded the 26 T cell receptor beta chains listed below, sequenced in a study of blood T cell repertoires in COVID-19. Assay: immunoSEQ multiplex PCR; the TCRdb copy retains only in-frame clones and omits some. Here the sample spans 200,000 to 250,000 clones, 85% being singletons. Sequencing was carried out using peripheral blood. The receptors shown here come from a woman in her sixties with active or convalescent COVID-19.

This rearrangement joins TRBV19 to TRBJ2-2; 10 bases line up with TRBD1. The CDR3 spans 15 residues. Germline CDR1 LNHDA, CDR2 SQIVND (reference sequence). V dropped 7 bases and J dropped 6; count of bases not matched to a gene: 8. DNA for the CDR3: TGTGCCAGTAAACACGGGACAGGGGATCCCGGGGAGCTGTTTTTT. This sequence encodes CASKHGTGDPGELFF.

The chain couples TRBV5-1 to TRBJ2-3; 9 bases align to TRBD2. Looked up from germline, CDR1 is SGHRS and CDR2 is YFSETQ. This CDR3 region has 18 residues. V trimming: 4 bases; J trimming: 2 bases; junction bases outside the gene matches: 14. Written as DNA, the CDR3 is TGCGCCAGCAGCCCTACGGGGCTAGCGGGGAGAGACACAGATACGCAGTATTTT. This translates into CASSPTGLAGRDTDTQYF. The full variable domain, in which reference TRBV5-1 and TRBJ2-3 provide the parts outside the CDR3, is KAGVTQTPRYLIKTRGQQVTLSCSPISGHRSVSWYQQTPGQGLQFLFEYFSETQRNKGNFPGRFSGRQFSNSRSEMNVSTLELGDSALYLCASSPTGLAGRDTDTQYFGPGTRLTVL.

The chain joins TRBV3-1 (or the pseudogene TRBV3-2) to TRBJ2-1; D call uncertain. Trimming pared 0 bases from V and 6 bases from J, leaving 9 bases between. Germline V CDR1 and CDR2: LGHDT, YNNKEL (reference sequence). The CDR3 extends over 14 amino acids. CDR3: CASSQDWAVNEQFF. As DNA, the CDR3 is TGTGCCAGCAGCCAAGACTGGGCTGTCAATGAGCAGTTCTTC.

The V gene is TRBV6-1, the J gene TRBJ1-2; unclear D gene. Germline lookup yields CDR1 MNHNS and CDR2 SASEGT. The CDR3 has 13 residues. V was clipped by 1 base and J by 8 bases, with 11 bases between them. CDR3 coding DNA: TGTGCCAGCAGTGAAGTGGGGAGAGGGGGCTACACCTTC. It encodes CASSEVGRGGYTF.

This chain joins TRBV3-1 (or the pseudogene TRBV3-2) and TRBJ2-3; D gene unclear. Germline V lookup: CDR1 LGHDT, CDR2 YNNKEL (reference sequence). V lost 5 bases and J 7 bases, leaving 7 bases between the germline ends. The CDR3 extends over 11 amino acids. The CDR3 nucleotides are TGTGCCAGCAGCACACGAAATACGCAGTATTTT. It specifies CASSTRNTQYF.

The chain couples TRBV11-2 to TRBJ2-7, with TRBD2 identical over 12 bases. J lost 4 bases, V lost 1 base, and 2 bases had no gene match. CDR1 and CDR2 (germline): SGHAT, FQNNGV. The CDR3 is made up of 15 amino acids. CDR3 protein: CASSLGTSGTYEQYF. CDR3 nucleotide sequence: TGTGCCAGCAGCTTAGGGACTAGCGGGACATACGAGCAGTACTTC.

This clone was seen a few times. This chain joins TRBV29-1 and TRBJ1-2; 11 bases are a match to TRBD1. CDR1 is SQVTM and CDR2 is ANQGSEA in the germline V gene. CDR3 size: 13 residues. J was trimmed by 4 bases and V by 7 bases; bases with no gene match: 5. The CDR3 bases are TGCAGCGCGAGGACAGGGGGCTCCTATGGCTACACCTTC. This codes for CSARTGGSYGYTF.

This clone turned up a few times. The CDR3, as DNA: TGTGCCAGCAGCCAAGGTTTCAGGGGGCTTGGTGAAAAACTGTTTTTT. The encoded protein is CASSQGFRGLGEKLFF. This chain joins TRBV3-1 (or the pseudogene TRBV3-2) and TRBJ1-4, with 8 bases that match TRBD1. The CDR3 has 16 amino acids. Germline values: CDR1 LGHDT, CDR2 YNNKEL (reference sequence). Germline trimming cut 1 base from V and 7 bases from J; bases unmatched to any gene: 8.

The CDR3 region is CASSEGTSGGVYEQYV. As DNA, the CDR3 is TGCGCCAGCAGTGAAGGGACTAGCGGGGGGGTATACGAGCAGTACGTC. The J gene is TRBJ2-7, the V gene TRBV10-2, with 16 bases aligning to TRBD2. The length of the CDR3 is 16 residues. Germline assignment: CDR1 WSHSY and CDR2 SAAADI. The V and J ends lost 3 bases and 4 bases, in that order; junction bases with no gene match: 3.

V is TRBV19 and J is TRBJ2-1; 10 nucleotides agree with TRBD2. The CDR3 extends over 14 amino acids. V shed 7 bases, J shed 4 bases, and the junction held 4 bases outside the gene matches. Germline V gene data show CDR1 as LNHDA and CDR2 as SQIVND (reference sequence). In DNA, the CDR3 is TGTGCCAGTAATAGCGGGAGGCCTTACAATGAGCAGTTCTTC. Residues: CASNSGRPYNEQFF.

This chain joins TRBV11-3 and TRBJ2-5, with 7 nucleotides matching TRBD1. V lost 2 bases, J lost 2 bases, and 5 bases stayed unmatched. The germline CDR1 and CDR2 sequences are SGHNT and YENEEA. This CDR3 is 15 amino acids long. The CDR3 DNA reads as TGTGCCAGCAGCTTAATGAGGGGGCGACAAGAGACCCAGTACTTC. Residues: CASSLMRGRQETQYF.

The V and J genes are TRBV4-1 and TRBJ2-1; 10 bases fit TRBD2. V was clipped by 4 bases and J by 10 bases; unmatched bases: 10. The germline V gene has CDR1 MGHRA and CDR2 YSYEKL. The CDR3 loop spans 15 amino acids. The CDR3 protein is CASSPLSGGAGEQFF. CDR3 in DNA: TGCGCCAGCAGCCCCCTGAGCGGGGGGGCCGGGGAGCAGTTCTTC.

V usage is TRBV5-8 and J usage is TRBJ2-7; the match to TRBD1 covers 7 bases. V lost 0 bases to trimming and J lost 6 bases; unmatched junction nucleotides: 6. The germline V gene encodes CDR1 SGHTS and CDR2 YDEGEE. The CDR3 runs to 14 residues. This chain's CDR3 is CASSLVVTGLEQYF. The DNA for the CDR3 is TGTGCCAGCAGCTTGGTTGTGACAGGGCTCGAGCAGTACTTC.

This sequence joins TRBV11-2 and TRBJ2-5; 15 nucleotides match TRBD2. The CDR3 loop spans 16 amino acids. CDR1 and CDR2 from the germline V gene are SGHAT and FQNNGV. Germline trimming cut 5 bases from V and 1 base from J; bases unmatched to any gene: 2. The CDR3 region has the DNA TGTGCCAGCAGCCGGGGACTAGCGGGGGGCCAAGAGACCCAGTACTTC. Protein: CASSRGLAGGQETQYF. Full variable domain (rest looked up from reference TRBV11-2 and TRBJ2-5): EAGVAQSPRYKIIEKRQSVAFWCNPISGHATLYWYQQILGQGPKLLIQFQNNGVVDDSQLPKDRFSAERLKGVDSTLKIQPAKLEDSAVYLCASSRGLAGGQETQYFGPGTRLLVL.

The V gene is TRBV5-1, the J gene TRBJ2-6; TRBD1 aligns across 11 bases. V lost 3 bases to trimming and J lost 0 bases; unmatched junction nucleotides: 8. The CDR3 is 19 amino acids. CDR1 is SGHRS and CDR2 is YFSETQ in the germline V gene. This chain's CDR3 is CASSSVGTGGYSGANVLTF. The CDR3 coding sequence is TGCGCCAGCAGCTCAGTGGGGACAGGGGGTTACTCTGGGGCCAACGTCCTGACTTTC.

CDR3 coding DNA: TGTGCCAGCAGCTTACAGGGGAAGATCTCGGGCTACACCTTC. It codes for CASSLQGKISGYTF. This rearrangement joins TRBV3-1 (or the pseudogene TRBV3-2) to TRBJ1-2; 7 bases are a match to TRBD1. In germline, CDR1 is LGHDT, CDR2 YNNKEL (reference sequence). After removal of 5 bases from V and 8 bases from J, the junction contained 11 bases not matched to a gene. This CDR3 has 14 residues.

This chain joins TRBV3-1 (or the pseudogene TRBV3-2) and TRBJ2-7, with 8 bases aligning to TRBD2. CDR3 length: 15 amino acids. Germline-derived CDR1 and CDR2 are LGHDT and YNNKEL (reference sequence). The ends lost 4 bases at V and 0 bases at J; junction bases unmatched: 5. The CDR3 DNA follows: TGTGCCAGCAGCCCTGGGCTAGCGGGCTCCTACGAGCAGTACTTC. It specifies CASSPGLAGSYEQYF.

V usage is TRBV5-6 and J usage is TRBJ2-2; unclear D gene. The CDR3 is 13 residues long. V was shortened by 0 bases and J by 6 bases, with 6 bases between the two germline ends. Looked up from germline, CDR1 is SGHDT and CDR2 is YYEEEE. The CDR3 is CASSLVTAGELFF. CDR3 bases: TGTGCCAGCAGCTTGGTAACAGCCGGGGAGCTGTTTTTT.

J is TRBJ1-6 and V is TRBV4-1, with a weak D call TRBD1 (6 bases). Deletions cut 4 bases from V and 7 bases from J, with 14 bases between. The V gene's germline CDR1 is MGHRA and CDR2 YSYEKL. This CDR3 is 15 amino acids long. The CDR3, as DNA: TGCGCCAGCAGCCTGGGGGCGCTAGGAAATTCACCCCTCCACTTT. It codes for CASSLGALGNSPLHF.

The CDR3 nucleotides are TGCGCCAGCAGCCAGAGGCCAGGGGGCGACTATGGCTACACCTTC. The encoded protein is CASSQRPGGDYGYTF. V is TRBV4-1 and J is TRBJ1-2; TRBD1 matches at 8 bases. The CDR3 spans 15 residues. V dropped 3 bases and J dropped 3; count of bases not matched to a gene: 6. Germline V gene data show CDR1 as MGHRA and CDR2 as YSYEKL.

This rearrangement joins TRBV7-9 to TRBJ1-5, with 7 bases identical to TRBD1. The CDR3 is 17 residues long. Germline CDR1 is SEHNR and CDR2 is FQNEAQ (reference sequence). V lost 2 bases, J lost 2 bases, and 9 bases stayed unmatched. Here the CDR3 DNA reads TGTGCCAGCAGCTTAAATTCGGAAGGGGGCGGCAATCAGCCCCAGCATTTT. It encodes CASSLNSEGGGNQPQHF.

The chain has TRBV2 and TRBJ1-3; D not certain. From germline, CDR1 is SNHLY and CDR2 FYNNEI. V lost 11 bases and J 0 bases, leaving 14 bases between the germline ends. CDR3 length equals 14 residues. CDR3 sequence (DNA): TGTGCCTTATTGGACGGGGACTCTGGAAACACCATATATTTT. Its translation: CALLDGDSGNTIYF.

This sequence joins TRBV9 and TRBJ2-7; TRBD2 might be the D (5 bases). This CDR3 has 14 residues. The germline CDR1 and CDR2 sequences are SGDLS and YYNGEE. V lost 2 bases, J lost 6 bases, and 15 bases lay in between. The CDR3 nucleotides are TGTGCCAGCAGCGTGGGAACCGGGCTAGCCGAGCAGTACTTC. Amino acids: CASSVGTGLAEQYF. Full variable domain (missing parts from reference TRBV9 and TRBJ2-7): DSGVTQTPKHLITATGQRVTLRCSPRSGDLSVYWYQQSLDQGLQFLIQYYNGEERAKGNILERFSAQQFPDLHSELNLSSLELGDSALYFCASSVGTGLAEQYFGPGTRLTVT.

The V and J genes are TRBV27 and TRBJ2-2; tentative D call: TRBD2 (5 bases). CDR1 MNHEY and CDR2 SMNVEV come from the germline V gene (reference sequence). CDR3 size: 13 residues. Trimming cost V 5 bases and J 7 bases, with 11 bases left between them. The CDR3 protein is CASSGVRDGELFF. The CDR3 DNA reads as TGTGCCAGCAGTGGGGTCCGGGACGGGGAGCTGTTTTTT.

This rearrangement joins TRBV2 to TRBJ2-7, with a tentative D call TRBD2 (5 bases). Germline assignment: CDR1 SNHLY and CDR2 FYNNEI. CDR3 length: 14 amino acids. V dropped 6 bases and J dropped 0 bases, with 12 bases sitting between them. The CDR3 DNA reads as TGTGCCAGCAGCCTACAGCGGAGCTCCTACGAGCAGTACTTC. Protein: CASSLQRSSYEQYF.

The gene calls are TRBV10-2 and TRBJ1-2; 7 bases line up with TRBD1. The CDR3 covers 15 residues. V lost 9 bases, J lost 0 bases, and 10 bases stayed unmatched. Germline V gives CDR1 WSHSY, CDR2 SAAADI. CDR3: CASNPQGVANYGYTF. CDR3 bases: TGCGCCAGTAATCCTCAGGGGGTAGCTAACTATGGCTACACCTTC.